The rows below give T cell receptor beta chains drawn from one sample of a study of shared clonotypes between healthy human individuals. Profiling relied on immunoSEQ multiplex PCR, and the TCRdb table lists in-frame clones only, not all of them. The sample carries nearly 1 million clones, less than 85% recorded once. The sample was memory CD4+ T cells sorted from blood. These receptors all stem from a man in his late teens or twenties in good health. Each CDR3 is given with its conserved first and last residue. A D gene is named only where the DNA matches it firmly. Only some rows state a clone size, as once, few, many or a class for expanded clones.

>NA|TRBJ2-3|NA|TRBV11-3
CASSLVYTDTQYF
TGTGCCAGCAGCTTAGTCTACACAGATACGCAGTATTTT
>NA|TRBJ2-3|TRBD2|TRBV11-3
CASSSTSGGAGDTQYF
TGTGCCAGCAGCTCGACTAGCGGGGGGGCAGGAGATACGCAGTATTTT
>NA|TRBJ2-7|TRBD2|TRBV19
CASSTPSGGSSYEQYF
TGTGCCAGTAGTACCCCTAGCGGGGGGAGCTCCTACGAGCAGTACTTC
>NA|TRBJ2-5|NA|TRBV21-1
CASSKGDGGMKTQYF
TGTGCCAGCAGCAAAGGTGACGGGGGAATGAAGACCCAGTACTTC
>once|TRBJ1-2|NA|TRBV28
CASSLLGQFYTF
TGTGCCAGCAGTTTATTAGGGCAATTCTACACCTTC
>NA|TRBJ2-5|NA|TRBV10-3
CASSRERQETQYF
TGTGCCAGCAGTCGAGAAAGACAAGAGACCCAGTACTTC
>few|TRBJ1-1|TRBD1|TRBV7-2
CASSLTGGSNTEAFF
TGTGCCAGCAGCTTAACAGGGGGTTCGAACACTGAAGCTTTCTTT
>once|TRBJ2-1|TRBD2|TRBV30
CAWSVLAGAYNEQFF
TGTGCCTGGAGTGTGCTAGCGGGAGCTTATAATGAGCAGTTCTTC
>NA|TRBJ2-3|TRBD2|TRBV7-2
CASSGTSDSSTDTQYF
TGTGCCAGCAGCGGGACTAGCGACTCTAGCACAGATACGCAGTATTTT
>NA|TRBJ1-6|TRBD1|TRBV27
CASSFQQGNSPLHF
TGTGCCAGCAGTTTCCAACAGGGGAATTCACCCCTCCACTTT
>NA|TRBJ2-7|NA|TRBV19
CASSGGERTYEQYF
TGTGCCAGTAGTGGGGGTGAAAGGACCTACGAGCAGTACTTC
>NA|TRBJ2-3|TRBD1|TRBV27
CASSLGDRAPDTQYF
TGTGCCAGCAGTTTAGGTGACAGGGCCCCAGATACGCAGTATTTT
>NA|TRBJ1-1|NA|TRBV30
CAWSVEGRGSFF
TGTGCCTGGAGTGTAGAGGGGCGCGGATCTTTCTTT
>NA|TRBJ2-1|TRBD2|TRBV11-2
CASSLEVTSANEQFF
TGTGCCAGCAGCTTAGAAGTGACTAGCGCCAATGAGCAGTTCTTC
>NA|TRBJ2-4|NA|TRBV28
CASSSPGLAAKNIQYF
TGTGCCAGCAGTTCTCCAGGGTTAGCAGCCAAAAACATTCAGTACTTC
>once|TRBJ1-4|NA|TRBV7-9
CASQRTGTNEKLFF
TGTGCCAGTCAAAGAACAGGAACTAATGAAAAACTGTTTTTT
>NA|TRBJ2-2|NA|TRBV6-6
CASRYRDTNTGELFF
TGTGCCAGCCGGTACCGGGACACGAACACCGGGGAGCTGTTTTTT
>NA|TRBJ2-3|NA|TRBV7-9
CASSFGTDTQYF
TGTGCCAGCAGCTTCGGAACAGATACGCAGTATTTT
>NA|TRBJ2-5|TRBD2|TRBV10-3
CAISASNSGGETQYF
TGTGCCATCAGTGCTTCCAATAGCGGGGGAGAGACCCAGTACTTC
>NA|TRBJ2-7|NA|TRBV7-9
CASSTAYEQYF
TGTGCCAGCAGCACAGCCTACGAGCAGTACTTC
>NA|TRBJ1-6|NA|TRBV30
CAWINGGGGNNSPLHF
TGTGCCTGGATCAACGGGGGGGGCGGAAATAATTCACCCCTCCACTTT
>NA|TRBJ1-6|NA|TRBV30
CAWSFTSGPEGSPLHF
TGTGCCTGGAGTTTTACCTCCGGACCCGAGGGTTCACCCCTCCACTTT
>NA|TRBJ1-4|TRBD1|TRBV5-1
CASSLEGTGLEKLFF
TGCGCCAGCAGCTTGGAAGGGACAGGGCTAGAAAAACTGTTTTTT
>NA|TRBJ1-1|TRBD1|TRBV6-1
CAGGTGRHTEAFF
TGTGCCGGTGGGACAGGGCGGCACACTGAAGCTTTCTTT
>NA|TRBJ1-6|NA|TRBV27
CASSIGLDNSPLHF
TGTGCCAGCAGTATAGGACTGGATAATTCACCCCTCCACTTT
>NA|TRBJ2-2|TRBD2|TRBV4-1
CASSQVSSGRSPGELFF
TGCGCCAGCAGCCAAGTTAGTAGCGGGAGGAGTCCCGGGGAGCTGTTTTTT
>NA|TRBJ2-7|NA|TRBV7-6
CASSPSSSYEQYF
TGTGCCAGCAGCCCCTCCTCCTCCTACGAGCAGTACTTC
>NA|TRBJ1-2|NA|TRBV7-2
CASSLSQVPNYGYTF
TGTGCCAGCAGCTTGAGCCAGGTACCCAACTATGGCTACACCTTC
>NA|TRBJ2-2|NA|TRBV6-5
CASSSRTPGDTGELFF
TGTGCCAGCAGTTCCCGGACCCCGGGGGACACCGGGGAGCTGTTTTTT
>NA|TRBJ2-3|TRBD2|TRBV30
CAWSRSGGKDTQYF
TGTGCCTGGAGTCGAAGCGGGGGTAAAGATACGCAGTATTTT
>NA|TRBJ1-4|TRBD1|TRBV7-2
CASSLAGQGLQKLFF
TGTGCCAGCAGCTTAGCAGGACAGGGGCTTCAAAAACTGTTTTTT
>NA|TRBJ2-1|NA|TRBV7-2
CASSTRRLEQFF
TGTGCCAGCAGCACTCGCAGACTTGAGCAGTTCTTC
>NA|TRBJ1-5|NA|TRBV12-5
CASGPKVQGGQPQHF
TGTGCTAGTGGCCCCAAGGTCCAAGGGGGGCAGCCCCAGCATTTT
>NA|TRBJ1-6|TRBD1|TRBV2
CASSDRARGGFHF
TGTGCCAGCAGTGATCGTGCCAGGGGGGGCTTCCACTTT
>NA|TRBJ1-2|NA|TRBV30
CAWAPRTGPGGYGYTF
TGTGCCTGGGCTCCTAGGACGGGGCCGGGGGGCTATGGCTACACCTTC
>NA|TRBJ1-4|NA|TRBV2
CASSPRTYGEKLFF
TGTGCCAGCAGTCCGCGTACATACGGCGAAAAACTGTTTTTT
>NA|TRBJ1-2|TRBD1|TRBV28
CASSLSKLRQGNYGYTF
TGTGCCAGCAGTTTATCGAAGTTGAGACAGGGGAACTATGGCTACACCTTC
>NA|TRBJ2-1|TRBD2|TRBV5-1
CASSFSSGGSYNEQFF
TGCGCCAGCAGCTTTTCTAGCGGGGGATCCTACAATGAGCAGTTCTTC
>few|TRBJ1-6|NA|TRBV6-5
CASSPMGVGNSPLHF
TGTGCCAGCAGCCCTATGGGGGTGGGTAATTCACCCCTCCACTTT
>NA|TRBJ1-1|NA|TRBV10-3
CAISEPPGGEGTEAFF
TGTGCCATCAGTGAGCCCCCGGGGGGGGAGGGCACTGAAGCTTTCTTT
>NA|TRBJ1-4|NA|TRBV19
CASSFSGANEKLFF
TGTGCCAGCTCTTTCAGCGGGGCTAATGAAAAACTGTTTTTT
>NA|TRBJ2-1|NA|TRBV20-1
CSALGNEQFF
TGCAGTGCTCTTGGTAATGAGCAGTTCTTC
>NA|TRBJ1-5|NA|TRBV6-6
CASIQTRGSNQPQHF
TGTGCCAGCATTCAGACTAGGGGCAGCAATCAGCCCCAGCATTTT
>NA|TRBJ1-2|NA|TRBV6-1
CASLGRGSYGYTF
TGTGCCAGCCTTGGTCGGGGCAGCTATGGCTACACCTTC
>NA|TRBJ1-5|NA|TRBV4-3
CASSQETGQGNQPQHF
TGCGCCAGCAGCCAAGAGACGGGGCAAGGCAATCAGCCCCAGCATTTT
>NA|TRBJ1-2|NA|TRBV28
CASSLSQDNYGYTF
TGTGCCAGCAGTTTATCGCAGGATAACTATGGCTACACCTTC
>NA|TRBJ2-3|NA|TRBV6-5
CASARNGRTPDTQYF
TGTGCCAGCGCCCGAAACGGGAGAACCCCAGATACGCAGTATTTT
>once|TRBJ2-7|NA|TRBV13
CASGPGEWGEQYF
TGTGCCAGCGGTCCGGGAGAGTGGGGCGAGCAGTACTTC
>NA|TRBJ1-2|NA|TRBV14
CASSQGGRGYTF
TGTGCCAGCAGCCAAGGGGGCCGGGGCTACACCTTC
>NA|TRBJ2-3|NA|TRBV9
CASSVADGVTDTQYF
TGTGCCAGCAGCGTAGCTGATGGCGTTACAGATACGCAGTATTTT